A selection of T cell receptor beta chains follows, all from one sample in a study of blood T cells in healthy people across ages. TCRdb independently ran MiXCR on the 5' RACE reads; one entry per CDR3 protein. In the table there are some 790,000 distinct CDR3 sequences, around 26% of which are singletons. The sample consisted of blood. Receptor source: a woman older than 75 in good health. CDR3s include the opening cysteine and the closing phenylalanine or tryptophan. The order of the fields is J gene, V gene, clone size, D gene, CDR3 DNA, CDR3 protein. D genes are given only for firm matches. Clone size is shown for a subset of rows, as once, few, many or a class of expanded clone.

J gene: TRBJ2-1; V gene: TRBV7-2; clone size: many; D gene: TRBD2; CDR3 DNA: TGTGCCAGCAGCTTTAAAGCTAGCGGGGGGCCCACCAATGAGCAGTTCTTC; CDR3 protein: CASSFKASGGPTNEQFF
J gene: TRBJ1-5; V gene: TRBV28; clone size: NA; D gene: TRBD1; CDR3 DNA: TGTGCCAGCAGTAATAACCCCGGGACAGGCCTGCGGAGCAATCAGCCCCAGCATTTT; CDR3 protein: CASSNNPGTGLRSNQPQHF
J gene: TRBJ2-3; V gene: TRBV27; clone size: few; D gene: NA; CDR3 DNA: TGTGCCAGCAGTCCATGGACACTCCCCACAGATACGCAGTATTTT; CDR3 protein: CASSPWTLPTDTQYF
J gene: TRBJ2-1; V gene: TRBV21-1; clone size: many; D gene: NA; CDR3 DNA: TGTGCCAGCAGCAACGGGGCATACAATGAGCAGTTCTTC; CDR3 protein: CASSNGAYNEQFF
J gene: TRBJ2-4; V gene: TRBV13; clone size: many; D gene: TRBD1; CDR3 DNA: TGTGCCAGCAGCTATCTGCGGGGACAGGGCGGAAAGTACTTC; CDR3 protein: CASSYLRGQGGKYF
J gene: TRBJ1-2; V gene: TRBV4-1; clone size: NA; D gene: TRBD1; CDR3 DNA: TGCGCCAGCAGCCCGACAGGGTTCGAAGGCTACACCTTC; CDR3 protein: CASSPTGFEGYTF
J gene: TRBJ2-1; V gene: TRBV24-1; clone size: NA; D gene: NA; CDR3 DNA: TGTGCCCCCGAACAGTGGGATGAGCAGTTCTTC; CDR3 protein: CAPEQWDEQFF
J gene: TRBJ2-5; V gene: TRBV20-1; clone size: many; D gene: TRBD1; CDR3 DNA: TGCAGTGCTCCCCGACAGGGGGCGGGAGAGACCCAGTACTTC; CDR3 protein: CSAPRQGAGETQYF
J gene: TRBJ1-1; V gene: TRBV6-1; clone size: NA; D gene: NA; CDR3 DNA: TGTGCCAGCAGTGAACGCAGGGGTGGCACTGAAGCTTTCTTT; CDR3 protein: CASSERRGGTEAFF
J gene: TRBJ2-1; V gene: TRBV11-2; clone size: NA; D gene: NA; CDR3 DNA: TGTGCCAGCAGCTTAGGGGCCTCAGGGGCCTACAATGAGCAGTTCTTC; CDR3 protein: CASSLGASGAYNEQFF
J gene: TRBJ2-3; V gene: TRBV15; clone size: many; D gene: NA; CDR3 DNA: TGTGCCACCAGCATGGACTACAACACAGATACGCAGTATTTT; CDR3 protein: CATSMDYNTDTQYF
J gene: TRBJ2-2; V gene: TRBV7-6; clone size: NA; D gene: NA; CDR3 DNA: TGTGCCAGCAGCTCCAGGACACAGGGAGCCGGGGAGCTGTTTTTT; CDR3 protein: CASSSRTQGAGELFF
J gene: TRBJ1-2; V gene: TRBV20-1; clone size: few; D gene: NA; CDR3 DNA: TGCAGTGCTAGGCAGGGGCATGGCTACACCTTC; CDR3 protein: CSARQGHGYTF
J gene: TRBJ1-1; V gene: TRBV6-4; clone size: few; D gene: TRBD1; CDR3 DNA: TGTGCCAGCAGGAGGACAGGGGACGCTGAAGCTTTCTTT; CDR3 protein: CASRRTGDAEAFF
J gene: TRBJ2-1; V gene: TRBV11-3; clone size: once; D gene: NA; CDR3 DNA: TGTGCCAGCAGGATAGAAGGGACTTCCCACTCCTACAATGAGCAGTTCTTC; CDR3 protein: CASRIEGTSHSYNEQFF
J gene: TRBJ2-7; V gene: TRBV5-1; clone size: NA; D gene: TRBD2; CDR3 DNA: TGCGCCAGCAGCTTTGCGGGGGGCTACGAGCAGTACTTC; CDR3 protein: CASSFAGGYEQYF
J gene: TRBJ2-3; V gene: TRBV9; clone size: NA; D gene: TRBD1; CDR3 DNA: TGTGCCAGCAGCGCCAGGACAGGTCCCACAGATACGCAGTATTTT; CDR3 protein: CASSARTGPTDTQYF
J gene: TRBJ2-5; V gene: TRBV6-5; clone size: NA; D gene: NA; CDR3 DNA: TGTGCCAGCAGTTACGCCGGCAAAAGCAAAGAGACCCAGTACTTC; CDR3 protein: CASSYAGKSKETQYF
J gene: TRBJ1-6; V gene: TRBV5-1; clone size: many; D gene: TRBD1; CDR3 DNA: TGCGCCAGCAGCCAAGCGGGGACAGGGCATTCACCCCTCCACTTT; CDR3 protein: CASSQAGTGHSPLHF
J gene: TRBJ1-5; V gene: TRBV28; clone size: NA; D gene: NA; CDR3 DNA: TGTGCCAGCAGTTCCGCAGGGCGGATTGGCAATCAGCCCCAGCATTTT; CDR3 protein: CASSSAGRIGNQPQHF
J gene: TRBJ1-6; V gene: TRBV3-1; clone size: few; D gene: NA; CDR3 DNA: TGTGCCAGCAGCCAAGGAAGTAATTCACCCCTCCACTTT; CDR3 protein: CASSQGSNSPLHF
J gene: TRBJ1-1; V gene: TRBV6-5; clone size: few; D gene: NA; CDR3 DNA: TGTGCCAGCAGTTACAGGGCCTCGATACACACTGAAGCTTTCTTT; CDR3 protein: CASSYRASIHTEAFF
J gene: TRBJ2-5; V gene: TRBV20-1; clone size: NA; D gene: NA; CDR3 DNA: TGCAGTGCTAGAGCGAGGGGTAGTCTCCAAGAGACCCAGTACTTC; CDR3 protein: CSARARGSLQETQYF
J gene: TRBJ1-1; V gene: TRBV7-9; clone size: few; D gene: NA; CDR3 DNA: TGTGCCAGCAGCTTAGCGCGGGACATGGCAGCTTTCTTT; CDR3 protein: CASSLARDMAAFF
J gene: TRBJ1-4; V gene: TRBV20-1; clone size: once; D gene: NA; CDR3 DNA: TGCAGTACTTGGGGATCGGGGGGCACTAATGAAAAACTGTTTTTT; CDR3 protein: CSTWGSGGTNEKLFF
J gene: TRBJ2-3; V gene: TRBV6-1; clone size: many; D gene: TRBD2; CDR3 DNA: TGTGCCAGCACCCGATCCCGGCTAGCGGGGGGCCACACAGATACGCAGTATTTT; CDR3 protein: CASTRSRLAGGHTDTQYF
J gene: TRBJ2-1; V gene: TRBV2; clone size: NA; D gene: TRBD2; CDR3 DNA: TGTGCCAGCAGGGTTAGCGGGGGGGCCTTTAATGAGCAGTTCTTC; CDR3 protein: CASRVSGGAFNEQFF
J gene: TRBJ2-1; V gene: TRBV20-1; clone size: many; D gene: TRBD2; CDR3 DNA: TGCAGTGCTGAGACTAGCGGGCCGGGGAATGAGCAGTTCTTC; CDR3 protein: CSAETSGPGNEQFF
J gene: TRBJ2-3; V gene: TRBV10-3; clone size: many; D gene: TRBD1; CDR3 DNA: TGTGCCATCAGTACTGGGACAGACAGCACAGATACGCAGTATTTT; CDR3 protein: CAISTGTDSTDTQYF
J gene: TRBJ2-1; V gene: TRBV6-6; clone size: few; D gene: NA; CDR3 DNA: TGTGCCAGCAGTTACGGGCAGAAGGGCGGGGTCAATGAGCAGTTCTTC; CDR3 protein: CASSYGQKGGVNEQFF
J gene: TRBJ2-3; V gene: TRBV11-3; clone size: many; D gene: NA; CDR3 DNA: TGTGCCAGCAGCTTAAATTACGGGGTCACAGATACGCAGTATTTT; CDR3 protein: CASSLNYGVTDTQYF
J gene: TRBJ2-3; V gene: TRBV9; clone size: many; D gene: NA; CDR3 DNA: TGTGCCAGCAGCGTAGTCGGCCTGGGGTCCACAGATACGCAGTATTTT; CDR3 protein: CASSVVGLGSTDTQYF
J gene: TRBJ2-2; V gene: TRBV21-1; clone size: NA; D gene: NA; CDR3 DNA: TGTGCCAGCAGCAAAAGGACAGGCCGAAACACCGGGGAGCTGTTTTTT; CDR3 protein: CASSKRTGRNTGELFF
J gene: TRBJ2-5; V gene: TRBV4-3; clone size: many; D gene: NA; CDR3 DNA: TGCGCCAGCAGCCGAGCACTGGACACGGGAGTCGGTGTGGAGACCCAGTACTTC; CDR3 protein: CASSRALDTGVGVETQYF
J gene: TRBJ2-1; V gene: TRBV6-2/TRBV6-3; clone size: few; D gene: TRBD2; CDR3 DNA: TGTGCCAGCTCTTGGCGAGCGGGGGGCGACAATGAGCAGTTCTTC; CDR3 protein: CASSWRAGGDNEQFF
J gene: TRBJ2-7; V gene: TRBV24-1; clone size: few; D gene: TRBD2; CDR3 DNA: TGTGCCACCAGTGATTTTCCCGGGACTAGCAACTCCTACGAGCAGTACTTC; CDR3 protein: CATSDFPGTSNSYEQYF